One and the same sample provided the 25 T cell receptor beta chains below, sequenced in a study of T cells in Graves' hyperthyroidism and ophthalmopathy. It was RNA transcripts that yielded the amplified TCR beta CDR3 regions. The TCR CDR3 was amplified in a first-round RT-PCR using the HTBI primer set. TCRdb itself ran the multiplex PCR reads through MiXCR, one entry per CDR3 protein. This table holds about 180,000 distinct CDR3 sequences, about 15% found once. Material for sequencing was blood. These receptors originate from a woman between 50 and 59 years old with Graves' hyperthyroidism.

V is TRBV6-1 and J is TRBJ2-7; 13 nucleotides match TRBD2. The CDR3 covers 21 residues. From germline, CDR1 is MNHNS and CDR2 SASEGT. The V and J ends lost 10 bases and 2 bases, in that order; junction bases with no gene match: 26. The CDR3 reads CATARQGPAPGLAGITYEQYF. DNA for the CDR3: TGTGCCACCGCCCGACAGGGCCCTGCACCGGGACTAGCGGGAATCACCTACGAGCAGTACTTC.

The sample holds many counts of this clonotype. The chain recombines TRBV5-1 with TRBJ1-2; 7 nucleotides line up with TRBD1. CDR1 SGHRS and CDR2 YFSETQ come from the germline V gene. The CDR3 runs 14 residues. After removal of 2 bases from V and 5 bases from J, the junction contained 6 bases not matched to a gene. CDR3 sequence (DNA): TGCGCCAGCAGCTTTAGACAGGGATCGTATGGCTACACCTTC. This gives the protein CASSFRQGSYGYTF.

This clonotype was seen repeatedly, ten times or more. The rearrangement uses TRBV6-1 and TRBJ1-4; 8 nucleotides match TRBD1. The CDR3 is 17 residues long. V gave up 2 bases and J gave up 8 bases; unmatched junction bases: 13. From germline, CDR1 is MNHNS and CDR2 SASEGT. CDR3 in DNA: TGTGCCAGCAGTGAATGGGCAGGGGGCCCCAGGAGGGAAAAACTGTTTTTT. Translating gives CASSEWAGGPRREKLFF.

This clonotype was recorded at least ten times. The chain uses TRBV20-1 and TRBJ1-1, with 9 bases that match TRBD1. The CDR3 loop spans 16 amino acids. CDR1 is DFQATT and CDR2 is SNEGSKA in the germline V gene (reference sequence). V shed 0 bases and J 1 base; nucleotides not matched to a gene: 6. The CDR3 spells CSAREAGTGRNTEAFF. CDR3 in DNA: TGCAGTGCTAGAGAGGCGGGGACAGGGCGGAACACTGAAGCTTTCTTT.

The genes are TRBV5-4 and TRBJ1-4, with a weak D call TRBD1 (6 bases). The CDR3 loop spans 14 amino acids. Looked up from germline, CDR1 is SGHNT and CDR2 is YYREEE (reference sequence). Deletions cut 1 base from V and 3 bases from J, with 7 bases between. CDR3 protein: CASSLPGANEKLFF. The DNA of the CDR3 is TGTGCCAGCAGCTTGCCAGGGGCTAATGAAAAACTGTTTTTT.

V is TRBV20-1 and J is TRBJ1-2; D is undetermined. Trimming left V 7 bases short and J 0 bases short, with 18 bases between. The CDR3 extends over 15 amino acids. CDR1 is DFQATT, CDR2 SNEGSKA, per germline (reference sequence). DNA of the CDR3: TGCAGTGTCGCGGGTCAGTCCCCTACTAACTATGGCTACACCTTC. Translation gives CSVAGQSPTNYGYTF.

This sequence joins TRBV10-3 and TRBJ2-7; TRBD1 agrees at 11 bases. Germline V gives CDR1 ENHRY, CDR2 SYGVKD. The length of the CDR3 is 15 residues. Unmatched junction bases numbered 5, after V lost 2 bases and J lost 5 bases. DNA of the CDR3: TGTGCCATCAGTGAGCGGGGACAGGGGGTACACGAGCAGTACTTC. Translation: CAISERGQGVHEQYF.

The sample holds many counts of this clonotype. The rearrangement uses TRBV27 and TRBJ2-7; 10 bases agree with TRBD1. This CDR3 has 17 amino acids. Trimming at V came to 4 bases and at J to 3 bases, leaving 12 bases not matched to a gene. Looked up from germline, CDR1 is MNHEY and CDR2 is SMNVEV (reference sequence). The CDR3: CASSSPHRDRGIYEQYF. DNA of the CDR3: TGTGCCAGCAGTTCCCCACACCGGGACAGGGGAATCTACGAGCAGTACTTC.

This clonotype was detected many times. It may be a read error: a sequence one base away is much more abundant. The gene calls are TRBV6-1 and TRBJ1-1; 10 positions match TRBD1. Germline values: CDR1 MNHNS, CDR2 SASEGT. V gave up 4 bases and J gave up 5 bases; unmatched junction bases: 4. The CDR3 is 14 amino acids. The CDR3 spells CASSATGGSTEAFF. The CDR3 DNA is TGTGCCAGCAGTGCGACAGGGGGCTCGACTGAAGCTTTCTTT.

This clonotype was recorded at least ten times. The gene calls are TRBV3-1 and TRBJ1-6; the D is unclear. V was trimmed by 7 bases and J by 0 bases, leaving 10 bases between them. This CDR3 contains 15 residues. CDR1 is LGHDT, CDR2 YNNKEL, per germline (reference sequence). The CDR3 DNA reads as TGTGCCAGCAATATGTTAAGCTCCTATAATTCACCCCTCCACTTT. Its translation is CASNMLSSYNSPLHF.

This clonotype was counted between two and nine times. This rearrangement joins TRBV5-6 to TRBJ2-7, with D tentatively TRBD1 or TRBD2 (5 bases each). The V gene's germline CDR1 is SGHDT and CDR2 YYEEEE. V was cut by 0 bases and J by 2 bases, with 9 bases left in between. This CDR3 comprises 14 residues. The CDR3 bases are TGTGCCAGCAGCTTGGGGGGACCGACCTACGAGCAGTACTTC. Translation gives CASSLGGPTYEQYF.

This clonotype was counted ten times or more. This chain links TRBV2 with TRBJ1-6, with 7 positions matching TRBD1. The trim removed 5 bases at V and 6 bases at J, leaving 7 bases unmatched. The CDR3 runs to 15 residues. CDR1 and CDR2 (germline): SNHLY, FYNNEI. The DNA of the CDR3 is TGTGCCAGCAGTCCCAGGGGGAATGGTAATTCACCCCTCCACTTT. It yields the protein CASSPRGNGNSPLHF.

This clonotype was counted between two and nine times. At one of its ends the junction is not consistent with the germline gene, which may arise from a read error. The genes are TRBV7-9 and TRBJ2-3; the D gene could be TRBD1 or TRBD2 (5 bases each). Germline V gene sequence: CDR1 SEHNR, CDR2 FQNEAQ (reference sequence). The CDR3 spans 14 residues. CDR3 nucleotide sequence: TGTGCCAGCAGCTCCCCGGGGCCCACAAATACGCAGTATTTT. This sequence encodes CASSSPGPTNTQYF.

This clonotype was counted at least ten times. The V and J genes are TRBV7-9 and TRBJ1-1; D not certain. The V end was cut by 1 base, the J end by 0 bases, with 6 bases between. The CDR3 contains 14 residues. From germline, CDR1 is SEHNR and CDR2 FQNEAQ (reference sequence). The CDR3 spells CASSLGTLNTEAFF. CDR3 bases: TGTGCCAGCAGCTTAGGGACCTTGAACACTGAAGCTTTCTTT.

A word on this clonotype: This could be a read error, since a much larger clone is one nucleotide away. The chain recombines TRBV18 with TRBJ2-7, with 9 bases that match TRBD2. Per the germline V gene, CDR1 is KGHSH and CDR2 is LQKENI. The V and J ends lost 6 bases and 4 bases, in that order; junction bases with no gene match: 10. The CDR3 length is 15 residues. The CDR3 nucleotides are TGTGCCAGCTCTCGCGGACTAGCGTTGAATTACGAGCAGTACTTC. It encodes CASSRGLALNYEQYF.

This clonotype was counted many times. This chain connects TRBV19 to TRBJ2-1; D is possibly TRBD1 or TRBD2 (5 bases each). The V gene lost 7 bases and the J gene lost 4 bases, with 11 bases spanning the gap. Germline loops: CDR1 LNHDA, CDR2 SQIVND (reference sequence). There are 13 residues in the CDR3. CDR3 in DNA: TGTGCCAGTACGAGGGGCGCTTACAATGAGCAGTTCTTC. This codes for CASTRGAYNEQFF.

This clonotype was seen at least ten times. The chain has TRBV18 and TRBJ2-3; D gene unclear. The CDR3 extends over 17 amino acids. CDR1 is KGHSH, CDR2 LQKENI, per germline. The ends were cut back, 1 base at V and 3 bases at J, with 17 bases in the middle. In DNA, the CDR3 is TGTGCCAGCTCACCACGGACCCTCCGATTGGGTACAGATACGCAGTATTTT. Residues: CASSPRTLRLGTDTQYF. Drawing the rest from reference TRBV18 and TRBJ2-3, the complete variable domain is NAGVMQNPRHLVRRRGQEARLRCSPMKGHSHVYWYRQLPEEGLKFMVYLQKENIIDESGMPKERFSAEFPKEGPSILRIQQVVRGDSAAYFCASSPRTLRLGTDTQYFGPGTRLTVL.

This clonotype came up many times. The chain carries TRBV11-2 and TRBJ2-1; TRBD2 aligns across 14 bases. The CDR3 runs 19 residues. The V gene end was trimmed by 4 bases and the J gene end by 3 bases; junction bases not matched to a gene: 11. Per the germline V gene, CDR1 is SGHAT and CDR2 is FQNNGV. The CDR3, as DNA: TGTGCCAGCAGCTCCCCGTCGTCTGGACTAGCGGGGGGCTACAATGAGCAGTTCTTC. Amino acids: CASSSPSSGLAGGYNEQFF.

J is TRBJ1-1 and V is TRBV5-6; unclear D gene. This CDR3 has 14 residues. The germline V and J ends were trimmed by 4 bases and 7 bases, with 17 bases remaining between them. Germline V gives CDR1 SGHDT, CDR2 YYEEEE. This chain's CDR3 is CASSPGNEGGEAFF. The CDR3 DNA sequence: TGTGCCAGCAGCCCCGGGAATGAGGGCGGTGAAGCTTTCTTT. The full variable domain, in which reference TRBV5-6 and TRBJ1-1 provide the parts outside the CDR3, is DAGVTQSPTHLIKTRGQQVTLRCSPKSGHDTVSWYQQALGQGPQFIFQYYEEEERQRGNFPDRFSGHQFPNYSSELNVNALLLGDSALYLCASSPGNEGGEAFFGQGTRLTVV.

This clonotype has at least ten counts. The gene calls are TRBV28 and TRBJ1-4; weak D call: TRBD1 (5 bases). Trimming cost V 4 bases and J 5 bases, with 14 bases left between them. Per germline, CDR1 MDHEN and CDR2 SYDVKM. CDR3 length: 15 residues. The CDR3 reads CASSSSGTGNEKLFF. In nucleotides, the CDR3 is TGTGCCAGCAGTTCCTCCGGGACGGGAAATGAAAAACTGTTTTTT.

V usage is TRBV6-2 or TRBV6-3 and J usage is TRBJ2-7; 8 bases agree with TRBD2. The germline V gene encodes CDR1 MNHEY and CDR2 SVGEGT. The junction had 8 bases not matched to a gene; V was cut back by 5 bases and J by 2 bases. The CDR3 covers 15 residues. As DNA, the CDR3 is TGTGCCAGCAGTGGAACTAGCGGTACTCCCTACGAGCAGTACTTC. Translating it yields CASSGTSGTPYEQYF.

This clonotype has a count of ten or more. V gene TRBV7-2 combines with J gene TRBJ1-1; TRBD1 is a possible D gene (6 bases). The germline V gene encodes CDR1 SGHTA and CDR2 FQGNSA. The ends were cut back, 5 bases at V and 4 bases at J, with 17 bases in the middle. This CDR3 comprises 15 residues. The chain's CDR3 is CASSPQGRVGTEAFF. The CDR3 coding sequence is TGTGCCAGCAGCCCTCAGGGGAGGGTGGGCACTGAAGCTTTCTTT.

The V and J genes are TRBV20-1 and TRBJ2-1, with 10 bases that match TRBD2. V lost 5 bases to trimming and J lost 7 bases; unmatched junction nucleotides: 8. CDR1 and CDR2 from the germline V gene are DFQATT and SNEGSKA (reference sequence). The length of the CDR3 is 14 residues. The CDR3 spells CSAPSGGAGNEQFF. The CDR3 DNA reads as TGCAGTGCTCCCAGCGGGGGGGCGGGGAATGAGCAGTTCTTC.

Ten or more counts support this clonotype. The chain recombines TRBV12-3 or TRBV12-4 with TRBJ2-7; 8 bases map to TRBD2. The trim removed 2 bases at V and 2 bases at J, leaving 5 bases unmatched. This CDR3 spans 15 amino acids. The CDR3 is CASSLSGTRTYEQYF. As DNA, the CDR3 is TGTGCCAGCAGTTTATCCGGGACTAGAACCTACGAGCAGTACTTC.

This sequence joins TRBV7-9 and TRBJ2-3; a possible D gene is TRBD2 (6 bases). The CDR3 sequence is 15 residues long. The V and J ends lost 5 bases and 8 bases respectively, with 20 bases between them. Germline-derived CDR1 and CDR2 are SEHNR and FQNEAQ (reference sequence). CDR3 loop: CASSQSGTPGVTQYF. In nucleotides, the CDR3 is TGTGCCAGCAGCCAATCCGGGACTCCCGGGGTTACGCAGTATTTT.